This T cell receptor beta chain is from a study of shared clonotypes between healthy human individuals. The wider study: Sampling drew on donors who were a couple of women and a few men aged 18 to 49. Study-level findings and limits: Memory subsets generally showed smaller estimated richness than naive subsets did.

As to this clone: Its cognate antigen is unknown.

Everyone who donated was a Caucasian adult who lived in Nashville, Tennessee. V was pared by 0 bases and J by 11 bases, with 12 bases of the junction left unmatched. The germline CDR1 and CDR2 sequences are SGDLS and YYNGEE. CDR3 length equals 15 residues. Generated by immunoSEQ multiplex PCR, the TCRdb table keeps only in-frame clones and is missing some. This sample has some 2,100,000 clones, with almost 96% found just once. The receptor was isolated from a man aged 18 to 29 in good health. The sample consisted of naive CD4+ T cells sorted from blood. Subset noted: CD45RA+ positively selected. The gene calls are TRBV9 and TRBJ2-5, with 8 bases matching TRBD2. CDR3 region: CASSVDGGRNEKQYF. CDR3 DNA sequence: TGTGCCAGCAGCGTAGATGGCGGGAGGAATGAAAAGCAGTACTTC.